The next 5 T cell receptor beta chains were all read from a single sample in a study of molecular identifiers for immune sequencing clone quantification. TCRdb reanalysed the PCR reads using MiXCR and keeps one entry per CDR3 protein. The sample gives about 500,000 distinct CDR3 sequences, around 23% of which show up once; around 0.78% is in the top ten. The sequencing sample was made of naive CD8+ T cells from blood, with Jurkat cell RNA spiked in. Subset indicated: FACS-sorted CD8+CD4-CCR7+CD45RA+ naive T cells. The receptor set was obtained from a human donor in good health. Some libraries in this study had Jurkat cell RNA spiked in.

This clonotype was seen a handful of times. The chain employs TRBV29-1 and TRBJ2-1; 10 nucleotides match TRBD1. V shed 6 bases and J 9 bases; nucleotides not matched to a gene: 5. There are 12 residues in the CDR3. Germline CDR1 SQVTM, CDR2 ANQGSEA. CDR3 sequence reads: CSVTTGGREQFF. The CDR3 DNA follows: TGCAGCGTGACGACAGGGGGCCGTGAGCAGTTCTTC.

This clonotype was counted at least ten times. The V call is TRBV7-2, the J call TRBJ2-7; 7 nucleotides line up with TRBD1. The J segment lost 2 bases and the V segment lost 2 bases, leaving 3 bases of the junction unmatched. The CDR3 totals 14 residues. In germline, CDR1 is SGHTA, CDR2 FQGNSA. CDR3 protein: CASSLYQGAYEQYF. As DNA, the CDR3 is TGTGCCAGCAGCTTATACCAGGGGGCCTACGAGCAGTACTTC.

The rearrangement links TRBV27 to TRBJ2-6; D is undetermined. V shed 1 base and J shed 4 bases, with 23 bases lying between them. The germline CDR1 and CDR2 sequences are MNHEY and SMNVEV (reference sequence). The CDR3 length is 20 residues. This CDR3 is CASSLFSGSYRLAGANVLTF. In DNA, the CDR3 is TGTGCCAGCAGTTTATTCTCGGGCAGTTACCGTCTCGCGGGGGCCAACGTCCTGACTTTC. The full variable domain, in which reference TRBV27 and TRBJ2-6 provide the parts outside the CDR3, is EAQVTQNPRYLITVTGKKLTVTCSQNMNHEYMSWYRQDPGLGLRQIYYSMNVEVTDKGDVPEGYKVSRKEKRNFPLILESPSPNQTSLYFCASSLFSGSYRLAGANVLTFGAGSRLTVL.

To note about this clonotype: Germline and junction disagree at one end, which may indicate a read error. The chain employs TRBV12-3 or TRBV12-4 and TRBJ2-7, with a tentative D call TRBD2 (6 bases). The CDR3 extends over 14 amino acids. The CDR3: CASTPGSGWNEQCF. In DNA form, the CDR3 reads TGTGCCAGCACCCCGGGGAGCGGGTGGAACGAGCAGTGCTTC.

A remark on this clonotype: A much larger clone differs from this one at a single base, so this may be a read error. V and J are TRBV27 and TRBJ2-7, with 7 bases matching TRBD1. The CDR3 runs to 17 residues. The ends lost 5 bases at V and 1 base at J; junction bases unmatched: 14. Germline values: CDR1 MNHEY, CDR2 SMNVEV (reference sequence). In DNA, the CDR3 is TGTGCCAGCAGTCCGTACAGCCGGGACAGTGGGTCCTACGAGCAGTACTTC. Protein sequence: CASSPYSRDSGSYEQYF.